Presented here are 25 T cell receptor beta chains from one specimen sequenced in a study of T cells after yellow fever vaccination. TCRdb recomputed calls from the 5' RACE reads with MiXCR, one row per CDR3 protein. Altogether 130,000 or so distinct CDR3 sequences are present, 12% to 15% being singletons, with the ten largest covering approximately 39%. The material sequenced was CD8+ T cells sorted from PBMCs, taken 5 days after the yellow fever booster vaccination. All receptors come from a man between 18 and 29 years old who received the YFV17D yellow fever vaccine.

V is TRBV12-3 or TRBV12-4 and J is TRBJ2-7; D remains unclear. V shed 6 bases and J shed 0 bases, with 9 bases lying between them. This CDR3 has 13 amino acids. CDR3 sequence (DNA): TGTGCCAGCAGCCATTACGTCTCCTACGAGCAGTACTTC. This translates into CASSHYVSYEQYF.

This clonotype has only a few counts. The chain is built from TRBV7-9 and TRBJ2-7; D may be TRBD1 or TRBD2 (5 bases each). V dropped 7 bases and J dropped 5 bases, with 15 bases sitting between them. CDR1 and CDR2 from the germline V gene are SEHNR and FQNEAQ (reference sequence). The CDR3 has 13 amino acids. The CDR3 loop is CASTLGTAHEQYF. CDR3 bases: TGTGCCAGCACCCTCGGGACGGCCCACGAGCAGTACTTC. Combining the CDR3 with reference TRBV7-9 and TRBJ2-7 gives the whole variable domain DTGVSQNPRHKITKRGQNVTFRCDPISEHNRLYWYRQTLGQGPEFLTYFQNEAQLEKSRLLSDRFSAERPKGSFSTLEIQRTEQGDSAMYLCASTLGTAHEQYFGPGTRLTVT.

This clonotype was seen a handful of times. The V and J genes are TRBV5-5 and TRBJ2-3; no definite D call. Germline assignment: CDR1 SGHKS and CDR2 YYEKEE (reference sequence). The CDR3 totals 15 residues. Trimming stripped 3 bases from V and 0 bases from J, with 11 bases between. The CDR3: CASSWEAPSTDTQYF. The CDR3 bases are TGTGCCAGCAGCTGGGAAGCCCCTAGCACAGATACGCAGTATTTT.

This clonotype has a handful of counts. V usage is TRBV20-1 and J usage is TRBJ2-5; 7 nucleotides match TRBD2. The CDR3 consists of 12 residues. Germline CDR1 DFQATT, CDR2 SNEGSKA (reference sequence). The V gene end was trimmed by 5 bases and the J gene end by 3 bases; junction bases not matched to a gene: 3. The chain's CDR3 is CSAWGGEETQYF. The DNA of the CDR3 is TGCAGTGCTTGGGGAGGGGAAGAGACCCAGTACTTC.

The chain uses TRBV4-2 and TRBJ2-4; 12 nucleotides match TRBD2. The V and J ends lost 0 bases and 3 bases, in that order; junction bases with no gene match: 0. This CDR3 is built from 16 residues. The V gene's germline CDR1 is LGHNA and CDR2 YNFKEQ. CDR3 amino acids: CASSQELAGGKNIQYF. The DNA for the CDR3 is TGTGCCAGCAGCCAAGAACTAGCGGGGGGCAAAAACATTCAGTACTTC.

Concerning this clonotype: This could be a read error, since a much larger clone is one nucleotide away. The rearrangement links TRBV4-1 to TRBJ1-2, with unresolved D. This CDR3 has 14 amino acids. V was shortened by 0 bases and J by 0 bases, with 5 bases between the two germline ends. The germline V gene has CDR1 MGHRA and CDR2 YSYEKL. CDR3 in amino acids: CASSQDTANYGYTF. The DNA for the CDR3 is TGCGCCAGCAGCCAAGATACAGCTAACTATGGCTACACCTTC.

This clonotype was detected a few times. The rearrangement uses TRBV7-9 and TRBJ1-2, with D tentatively TRBD1 (6 bases). Between the trimmed V and J ends, which lost 5 bases and 2 bases, there was a span of 12 bases. CDR1 and CDR2 from the germline V gene are SEHNR and FQNEAQ (reference sequence). The CDR3 spans 14 residues. CDR3 sequence: CASSLTGANYGYTF. Written as DNA, the CDR3 is TGTGCCAGCAGCCTCACGGGGGCCAACTATGGCTACACCTTC.

This clonotype was seen only a few times. The rearrangement links TRBV5-1 to TRBJ1-2; possible D gene TRBD1, 5 bases. V was shortened by 4 bases and J by 0 bases, with 13 bases between the two germline ends. CDR3 length equals 15 residues. CDR1 is SGHRS, CDR2 YFSETQ, per germline. CDR3 in DNA: TGCGCCAGCAGCCCCCGGGGCCAAGCTAACTATGGCTACACCTTC. Its protein is CASSPRGQANYGYTF.

This clonotype has a handful of counts. The chain is built from TRBV2 and TRBJ2-4; D unresolved. The CDR3 has 13 residues. The germline V gene has CDR1 SNHLY and CDR2 FYNNEI. V was shortened by 7 bases and J by 5 bases, with 12 bases between the two germline ends. CDR3 in DNA: TGTGCCAGCATGGTAGGCTTTCAAAACATTCAGTACTTC. This translates into CASMVGFQNIQYF.

Only a few counts were recorded for this clonotype. The rearrangement uses TRBV4-1 and TRBJ1-1; no clear D gene. There are 14 residues in the CDR3. Germline V lookup: CDR1 MGHRA, CDR2 YSYEKL. Trimming took off 4 bases at V and 3 bases at J, with 12 bases between the two ends. CDR3 sequence (DNA): TGCGCCAGCAGCCGTTCCCCCGGGGACACTGAAGCTTTCTTT. It is translated as CASSRSPGDTEAFF.

This sequence joins TRBV29-1 and TRBJ2-1; D gene unclear. In germline, CDR1 is SQVTM, CDR2 ANQGSEA. There are 10 residues in the CDR3. With 5 bases removed from V and 6 bases from J, the gap between germline ends came to 5 bases. Written as DNA, the CDR3 is TGCAGCGTTCGGCCCAATGAGCAGTTCTTC. Translation: CSVRPNEQFF.

The chain combines TRBV19 with TRBJ1-2, with D possibly being TRBD1 (6 bases). This CDR3 comprises 15 residues. Looked up from germline, CDR1 is LNHDA and CDR2 is SQIVND (reference sequence). Deletions cut 0 bases from V and 1 base from J, with 9 bases between. CDR3 sequence: CASSIEDRINYGYTF. CDR3 sequence (DNA): TGTGCCAGTAGTATAGAGGACAGAATTAACTATGGCTACACCTTC.

The chain has TRBV7-9 and TRBJ1-1, with TRBD1 as a possible D gene (6 bases). Trimming removed 7 bases from V and 0 bases from J, with 18 bases in between. CDR1 is SEHNR and CDR2 is FQNEAQ in the germline V gene (reference sequence). The length of the CDR3 is 16 residues. CDR3 region: CASTPPGGRMNTEAFF. Written as DNA, the CDR3 is TGTGCCAGCACGCCACCGGGGGGGCGGATGAACACTGAAGCTTTCTTT.

The rearrangement links TRBV7-9 to TRBJ2-3, with D possibly TRBD2 on 7 matching bases. The CDR3 loop spans 14 amino acids. In germline, CDR1 is SEHNR, CDR2 FQNEAQ (reference sequence). V was trimmed by 9 bases and J by 1 base, leaving 14 bases between them. This CDR3 is CASVTGGRTDTQYF. The CDR3 DNA follows: TGTGCCAGTGTAACGGGGGGCCGCACAGATACGCAGTATTTT.

This clonotype was detected many times. The chain couples TRBV5-1 to TRBJ2-5; 7 positions match TRBD1. In germline, CDR1 is SGHRS, CDR2 YFSETQ. The CDR3 is 12 residues long. J lost 5 bases, V lost 2 bases, and 0 bases had no gene match. The CDR3 loop reads CASSFRGETQYF. In DNA, the CDR3 is TGCGCCAGCAGCTTCAGGGGGGAGACCCAGTACTTC.

This sequence joins TRBV4-1 and TRBJ2-5, with 15 bases aligning to TRBD2. V lost 4 bases and J lost 4; bases outside the gene matches: 1. Looked up from germline, CDR1 is MGHRA and CDR2 is YSYEKL. CDR3 size: 15 residues. CDR3 nucleotide sequence: TGCGCCAGCAGCCGGACTAGCGGGGGGGGAGAGACCCAGTACTTC. It yields the protein CASSRTSGGGETQYF.

In its sample, this clonotype was seen a few times. The V gene is TRBV19, the J gene TRBJ2-4; 7 positions agree with TRBD1. CDR1 LNHDA and CDR2 SQIVND come from the germline V gene (reference sequence). V lost 1 base to trimming and J lost 5 bases; unmatched junction nucleotides: 8. The CDR3 is 16 amino acids. Here the CDR3 DNA reads TGTGCCAGTAGTATAGCGAGGGGGCTGACCGAAAACATTCAGTACTTC. Its protein is CASSIARGLTENIQYF.

The chain links TRBV15 to TRBJ2-2; D unresolved. The CDR3 loop spans 18 amino acids. Deletions cut 5 bases from V and 0 bases from J, with 19 bases between. Germline loops: CDR1 LNHNV, CDR2 YYDKDF (reference sequence). The DNA for the CDR3 is TGTGCCACCAGCTCGAGATCGAGGTTTTCGACGAACACCGGGGAGCTGTTTTTT. Residues: CATSSRSRFSTNTGELFF.

The genes are TRBV11-1 and TRBJ1-5; TRBD1 matches 8 bases. After removal of 4 bases from V and 0 bases from J, the junction contained 14 bases not matched to a gene. There are 19 residues in the CDR3. Germline CDR1 reads SGHAT; CDR2 reads FQDESV (reference sequence). Here the CDR3 reads CASSSSHGDRKNSNQPQHF. CDR3 nucleotides: TGTGCCAGCAGCTCTAGCCACGGGGACAGGAAGAATAGCAATCAGCCCCAGCATTTT. Complete variable domain (other parts from reference TRBV11-1 and TRBJ1-5): EAEVAQSPRYKITEKSQAVAFWCDPISGHATLYWYRQILGQGPELLVQFQDESVVDDSQLPKDRFSAERLKGVDSTLKIQPAELGDSAMYLCASSSSHGDRKNSNQPQHFGDGTRLSIL.

This chain connects TRBV5-4 to TRBJ1-2; D is ambiguous. Between the trimmed V and J ends, which lost 3 bases and 6 bases, there was a span of 12 bases. This CDR3 contains 13 residues. Looked up from germline, CDR1 is SGHNT and CDR2 is YYREEE (reference sequence). The CDR3 region is CASSSGLRDGYTF. The DNA of the CDR3 is TGTGCCAGCAGCTCCGGGCTTCGGGATGGCTACACCTTC.

This clonotype was detected many times. The chain employs TRBV6-6 and TRBJ2-1, with D unclear. Per germline, CDR1 MNHNY and CDR2 SVGAGI (reference sequence). The CDR3 is 12 amino acids. V was cut by 0 bases and J by 10 bases, with 7 bases left in between. The CDR3, as DNA: TGTGCCAGCAGTTACTCCTCCAAGGAGCAGTTCTTC. It is translated as CASSYSSKEQFF.

Only a few counts were recorded for this clonotype. The chain carries TRBV4-2 and TRBJ1-3; D ambiguous. Germline lookup yields CDR1 LGHNA and CDR2 YNFKEQ. V gave up 0 bases and J gave up 2 bases, with 8 bases separating them. This CDR3 contains 15 residues. CDR3 bases: TGTGCCAGCAGCCAAGATCGAGGTGCTGGAAACACCATATATTTT. This translates into CASSQDRGAGNTIYF.

This clonotype was found a few times. V usage is TRBV7-9 and J usage is TRBJ2-5; D may be TRBD2 (6 bases). There are 16 residues in the CDR3. The V and J ends lost 5 bases and 5 bases respectively, with 21 bases between them. In germline, CDR1 is SEHNR, CDR2 FQNEAQ (reference sequence). CDR3 residues: CASSPTSGGIGETQYF. The DNA of the CDR3 is TGTGCCAGCAGCCCAACCTCCGGGGGTATTGGGGAGACCCAGTACTTC.

The chain is built from TRBV5-1 and TRBJ2-5; tentatively, D is TRBD2 (7 bases). The CDR3 has 15 amino acids. The V end lost 4 bases, the J end lost 1 base, and 14 bases lay between the germline ends. Germline CDR1 is SGHRS and CDR2 is YFSETQ. In DNA, the CDR3 is TGCGCCAGCAGCCCATGGGGGGGGCTCCAAGAGACCCAGTACTTC. Its protein is CASSPWGGLQETQYF.

This clonotype showed up just a few times. V usage is TRBV4-3 and J usage is TRBJ1-2, with D uncertain. V was clipped by 5 bases and J by 4 bases, with 11 bases between them. The CDR3 is 13 amino acids. Looked up from germline, CDR1 is LGHNA and CDR2 is YSLEER. CDR3 DNA: TGCGCCAGCAGCTATGCGGGAGGCTATGGCTACACCTTC. This sequence encodes CASSYAGGYGYTF.